This T cell receptor beta chain appears in the sequencing data of a study of regulatory T cells in long-lasting Graves disease. Study-wide results and limits: It was peripheral blood alone, not thyroid tissue, that was studied.

Combining iRepertoire HTBI primers with Arm-PCR of CDR3 regions, the authors built TCR beta libraries. From the multiplex PCR reads, TCRdb called clonotypes with MiXCR, one entry per CDR3 protein. The sample holds some 450,000 distinct CDR3 sequences, roughly a quarter seen once. With respect to this clonotype: The antigen is undetermined. One end of the junction does not line up with germline, which may come from a read error.

CDR1 and CDR2 (germline): SGHTA, FQGNSA. The CDR3 consists of 16 residues. Noted time point: persistent/refractory GD, antithyroid drugs over 5 years with positive TRAb. From PBMCs, RNA was extracted and then used to make the TCR library. The clonotype was recovered from a female donor with Graves disease. Source: peripheral blood mononuclear cells (PBMCs), taken when the disease was refractory, from a patient treated with antithyroid drugs. The V call is TRBV7-2, the J call TRBJ1-3; tentatively, D is TRBD1 (6 bases). CDR3 DNA: TGTGCCAGTAGCTTAGCCCCAGGGGCCTCTGGAAACACCATATATTTT. It encodes CASSLAPGASGNTIYF.